Listed below are T cell receptor beta chains from one sample, sequenced in a study of T-cell reconstitution after alpha-beta-depleted transplantation in children. TCRdb reprocessed the PCR reads via MiXCR and lists one record per CDR3 protein. The sample carries 200,000 to 300,000 distinct CDR3 sequences, roughly 26% recorded once. This specimen consisted of PBMCs, obtained before TCRalphabeta/CD19-depleted stem cell transplant. The receptors come from a girl aged 2 to 10 with Fanconi anemia, due to receive a stem cell transplant. CDR3s include the opening cysteine and the closing phenylalanine or tryptophan. The order of the fields is J gene, clone size, D gene, V gene, CDR3 DNA, CDR3 protein. D genes are given only for firm matches. Size is stated for part of the rows, as once, few or many counts, or as a class when the clone is expanded.

TRBJ1-4 | many | - | TRBV29-1 | TGCAGCGTTGCGGAGGTTAATGAAAAACTGTTTTTT | CSVAEVNEKLFF
TRBJ2-7 | - | TRBD1 | TRBV29-1 | TGCAGCGTTGTCGGACCTTCGGGACAGGGGACCTACGAGCAGTACTTC | CSVVGPSGQGTYEQYF
TRBJ1-5 | - | TRBD1 | TRBV20-1 | TGCAGTGCTAGCTACGACAGGGGAGCTAATCAGCCCCAGCATTTT | CSASYDRGANQPQHF
TRBJ2-1 | - | - | TRBV2 | TGTGCCAGCAGGCAACTAGTCAGTGGGGACAATGAGCAGTTCTTC | CASRQLVSGDNEQFF
TRBJ2-7 | - | - | TRBV20-1 | TGCAGTGCTAGAGATCGTGCCCGGGGGAATGACGAGCAGTACTTC | CSARDRARGNDEQYF
TRBJ2-5 | many | - | TRBV29-1 | TGCAGCGTTGGACCGGGGGAGACCCAGTACTTC | CSVGPGETQYF
TRBJ2-1 | - | TRBD2 | TRBV9 | TGTGCCAGCAGCGTAGATACCCTAGCGGGGGGCGGTAGTGAGCAGTTCTTC | CASSVDTLAGGGSEQFF
TRBJ2-7 | many | - | TRBV6-1 | TGTGCCAGCGATCCGGTAGGGAGCGAGCAGTACTTC | CASDPVGSEQYF
TRBJ2-7 | - | TRBD2 | TRBV4-2 | TGTGCCAGCAGCCAACTAGCTAGCGGGATGTACGAGCAGTACTTC | CASSQLASGMYEQYF
TRBJ1-2 | - | - | TRBV12-3/TRBV12-4 | TGTGCCAGCAGTTGGGGGGGGGCTACTGGCTACACCTTC | CASSWGGATGYTF
TRBJ1-4 | - | - | TRBV9 | TGTGCCAGCAGCCCCAATGGAGGAAAACTGTTTTTT | CASSPNGGKLFF
TRBJ2-1 | many | - | TRBV7-3 | TGTGCCAGCAGCCTGGGGCGGGACCGTTACAATGAGCAGTTCTTC | CASSLGRDRYNEQFF
TRBJ2-5 | many | - | TRBV15 | TGTGCCACCAGCAGGGGTGTTACTAGCTCCCCCGAGACCCAGTACTTC | CATSRGVTSSPETQYF
TRBJ2-1 | - | TRBD2 | TRBV28 | TGTGCCAGCACCCAGCGGGGGAGCTCCTACAATGAGCAGTTCTTC | CASTQRGSSYNEQFF
TRBJ2-7 | - | - | TRBV20-1 | TGCAGTGCTAGCAGGTTTGGCGCGAGCTCCTACGAGCAGTACTTC | CSASRFGASSYEQYF
TRBJ2-3 | - | - | TRBV27 | TGTGCCAGCAGCCGACTAGGGGGCACAGATACGCAGTATTTT | CASSRLGGTDTQYF
TRBJ2-7 | many | TRBD1 | TRBV28 | TGTGCCAGCAGCCCGACAGGGGGCTACGAGCAGTACTTC | CASSPTGGYEQYF
TRBJ2-1 | - | TRBD2 | TRBV2 | TGTGCCAGCAGCGGAACTAGCGGGAGACGCCACTCCTACAATGAGCAGTTCTTC | CASSGTSGRRHSYNEQFF
TRBJ1-1 | - | - | TRBV29-1 | TGCAGCGTTGACGAGGTCGGGGCTGAAGCTTTCTTT | CSVDEVGAEAFF
TRBJ2-3 | - | - | TRBV6-2/TRBV6-3 | TGTGCCAGCAGTTACGAGGGTGGCCGGCCAGATACGCAGTATTTT | CASSYEGGRPDTQYF
TRBJ2-2 | - | - | TRBV5-1 | TGCGCCAGCCAAACCGGGACACCGTACACCGGGGAGCTGTTTTTT | CASQTGTPYTGELFF
TRBJ2-7 | many | - | TRBV20-1 | TGCAGTGCTAGAGATTTTATGGTAAGCTCCTACGAGCAGTACTTC | CSARDFMVSSYEQYF
TRBJ2-1 | - | TRBD2 | TRBV10-2 | TGCGCCAGCAGTGAGTCCTTCGGGAGGTACAATGAGCAGTTCTTC | CASSESFGRYNEQFF
TRBJ2-5 | few | - | TRBV5-1 | TGCGCCAGCAGCTTACAGTCGGGGGCGGAAGAGACCCAGTACTTC | CASSLQSGAEETQYF
TRBJ1-4 | few | - | TRBV11-2 | TGTGCCAGCAGCTTGGTTCCGGTTGGGTGGGAGACTAATGAAAAACTGTTTTTT | CASSLVPVGWETNEKLFF
TRBJ2-5 | many | - | TRBV29-1 | TGCAGCGTCCTGCAAGAGACCCAGTACTTC | CSVLQETQYF
TRBJ2-5 | few | - | TRBV28 | TGTGCCAGCAGTTTTCCCCAAAGTGACCCGTCCGTAACAGGGAGAACTGCTCAAGAGACCCAGTACTTC | CASSFPQSDPSVTGRTAQETQYF
TRBJ2-7 | few | - | TRBV5-1 | TGCGCCAGCAGCTTCGGGACCAGCTCCTACGAGCAGTACTTC | CASSFGTSSYEQYF
TRBJ2-7 | - | TRBD2 | TRBV20-1 | TGCAGTGCTAGAGATCGGGGGACTAGCGGGAGGGCCTTCTCCTACGAGCAGTACTTC | CSARDRGTSGRAFSYEQYF
TRBJ2-1 | many | TRBD2 | TRBV20-1 | TGCAGTGCTAGCGGGAGGGCCAATGAGCAGTTCTTC | CSASGRANEQFF
TRBJ2-1 | few | TRBD1 | TRBV20-1 | TGCAGTGCTAGCGACAGGGGCAATGAGCAGTTCTTC | CSASDRGNEQFF
TRBJ1-1 | - | - | TRBV6-5 | TGTGCCAGCAGTTACCGGTTTAGGGTGAACACTGAAGCTTTCTTT | CASSYRFRVNTEAFF
TRBJ1-4 | many | - | TRBV20-1 | TGCAGTGCTCCCGACAGTCCAAATGAAAAACTGTTTTTT | CSAPDSPNEKLFF
TRBJ2-2 | - | - | TRBV4-2 | TGTGCCAGCAGCGCACCTACTCTGGTGAACACCGGGGAGCTGTTTTTT | CASSAPTLVNTGELFF
TRBJ2-1 | - | TRBD2 | TRBV5-1 | TGCGCCAGCAGCTCCAGGGAGGGCTCCTACAATGAGCAGTTCTTC | CASSSREGSYNEQFF
TRBJ2-1 | - | TRBD2 | TRBV3-1 | TGTGCCAGCAGCTACCAAGTCACGGCGGGAGTCGGGCAGTTCTTC | CASSYQVTAGVGQFF
TRBJ1-6 | few | - | TRBV20-1 | TGCAGTGCTAGGACAGGATTTGGTTCACCCCTCCACTTT | CSARTGFGSPLHF
TRBJ2-1 | many | TRBD2 | TRBV5-5 | TGTGCCAGCAGCTTGATGGTGGGGAGGGGCCCCTCCTACAATGAGCAGTTCTTC | CASSLMVGRGPSYNEQFF
TRBJ1-4 | - | TRBD1 | TRBV5-1 | TGCGCCAGCAGCCGAGACGGGACAGCCCTTAATGAAAAACTGTTTTTT | CASSRDGTALNEKLFF